This TCR beta chain came from a study of blood T cell repertoires in COVID-19. Study in general: Both acute and convalescent COVID-19 samples were obtained from the United States, Italy and Spain.

Clones were read by immunoSEQ multiplex PCR, and TCRdb kept only the in-frame ones, dropping some. This sample carries some 170,000 clones, approximately 86% of them seen once, and the ten largest clones take approximately 1.4%. The CDR3 consists of 13 residues. Germline lookup yields CDR1 SQVTM and CDR2 ANQGSEA. Deletions cut 7 bases from V and 4 bases from J, with 16 bases between. The V call is TRBV29-1, the J call TRBJ1-1, with D possibly being TRBD1 (5 bases). What was sequenced was peripheral blood. The sequence was collected from a woman between 45 and 60 years old with acute or convalescent COVID-19. In DNA, the CDR3 is TGCAGCGCCCGGGGGTCTAGCGGCACTGAAGCTTTCTTT. This codes for CSARGSSGTEAFF.